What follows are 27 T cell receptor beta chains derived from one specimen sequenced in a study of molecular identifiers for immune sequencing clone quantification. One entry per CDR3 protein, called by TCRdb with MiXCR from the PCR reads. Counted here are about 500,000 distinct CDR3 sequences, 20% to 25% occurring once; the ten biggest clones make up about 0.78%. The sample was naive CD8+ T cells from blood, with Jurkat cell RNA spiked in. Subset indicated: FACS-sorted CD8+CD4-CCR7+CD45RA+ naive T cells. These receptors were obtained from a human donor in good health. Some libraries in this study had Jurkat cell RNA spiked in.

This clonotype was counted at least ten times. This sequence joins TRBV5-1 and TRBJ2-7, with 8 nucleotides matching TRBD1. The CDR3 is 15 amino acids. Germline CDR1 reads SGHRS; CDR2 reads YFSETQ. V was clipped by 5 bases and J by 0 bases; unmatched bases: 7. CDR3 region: CASRWGTGSSYEQYF. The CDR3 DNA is TGCGCCAGCAGATGGGGGACAGGCAGCTCCTACGAGCAGTACTTC.

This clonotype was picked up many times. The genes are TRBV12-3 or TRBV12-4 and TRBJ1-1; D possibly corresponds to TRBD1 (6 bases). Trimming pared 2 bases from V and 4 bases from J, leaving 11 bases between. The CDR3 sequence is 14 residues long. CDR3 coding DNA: TGTGCCAGCAGTTTATGGGGAGGGGGCACTGAAGCTTTCTTT. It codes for CASSLWGGGTEAFF.

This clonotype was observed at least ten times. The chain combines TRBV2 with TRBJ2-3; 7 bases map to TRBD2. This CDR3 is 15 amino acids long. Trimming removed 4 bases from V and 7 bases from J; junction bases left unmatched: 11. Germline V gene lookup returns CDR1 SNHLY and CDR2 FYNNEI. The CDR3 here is CASSGGAGMLNTQYF. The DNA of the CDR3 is TGTGCCAGCAGTGGAGGAGCGGGAATGTTGAATACGCAGTATTTT.

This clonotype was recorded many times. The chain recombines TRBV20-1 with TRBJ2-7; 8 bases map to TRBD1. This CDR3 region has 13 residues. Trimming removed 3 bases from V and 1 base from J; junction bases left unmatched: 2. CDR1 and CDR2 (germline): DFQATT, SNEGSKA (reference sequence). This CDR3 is CSASQGASYEQYF. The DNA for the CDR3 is TGCAGTGCTAGTCAGGGGGCTTCCTACGAGCAGTACTTC.

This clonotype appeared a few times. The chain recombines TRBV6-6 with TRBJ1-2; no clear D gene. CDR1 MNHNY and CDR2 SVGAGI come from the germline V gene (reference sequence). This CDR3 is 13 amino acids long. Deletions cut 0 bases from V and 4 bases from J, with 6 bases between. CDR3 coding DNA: TGTGCCAGCAGTTACTCAACCAGCTATGGCTACACCTTC. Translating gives CASSYSTSYGYTF.

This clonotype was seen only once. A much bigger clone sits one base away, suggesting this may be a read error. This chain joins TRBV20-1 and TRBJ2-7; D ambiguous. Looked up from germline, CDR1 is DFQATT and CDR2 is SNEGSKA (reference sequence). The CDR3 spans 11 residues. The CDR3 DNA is TGCAGTGCTGGAGATCATTACGAGCAGTACTTC. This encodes CSAGDHYEQYF.

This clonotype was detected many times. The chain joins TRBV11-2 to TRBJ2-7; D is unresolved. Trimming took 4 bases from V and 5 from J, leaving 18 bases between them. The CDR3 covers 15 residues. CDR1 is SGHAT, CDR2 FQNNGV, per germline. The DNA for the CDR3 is TGTGCCAGCAGCTACAATTTGGACGCCTCGGACGAGCAGTACTTC. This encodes CASSYNLDASDEQYF.

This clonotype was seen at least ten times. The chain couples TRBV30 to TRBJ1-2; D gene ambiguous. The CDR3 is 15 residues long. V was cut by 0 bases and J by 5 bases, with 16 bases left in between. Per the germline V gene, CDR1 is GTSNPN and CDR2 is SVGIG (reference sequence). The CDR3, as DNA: TGTGCCTGGAGTGTCGAGGTGTTCGGGGTTTATGGCTACACCTTC. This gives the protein CAWSVEVFGVYGYTF.

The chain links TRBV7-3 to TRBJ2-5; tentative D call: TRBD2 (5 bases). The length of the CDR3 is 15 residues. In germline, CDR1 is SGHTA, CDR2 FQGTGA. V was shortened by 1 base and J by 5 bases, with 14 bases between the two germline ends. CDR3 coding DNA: TGTGCCAGCAGCTTAAGTGGGAGCGATAGGGAGACCCAGTACTTC. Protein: CASSLSGSDRETQYF.

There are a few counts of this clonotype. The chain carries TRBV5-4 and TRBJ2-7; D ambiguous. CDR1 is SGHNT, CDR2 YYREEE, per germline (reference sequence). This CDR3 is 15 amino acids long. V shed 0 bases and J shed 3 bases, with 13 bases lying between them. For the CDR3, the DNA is TGTGCCAGCAGCTTGGGGAGTCTATCGGTCTACGAGCAGTACTTC. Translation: CASSLGSLSVYEQYF.

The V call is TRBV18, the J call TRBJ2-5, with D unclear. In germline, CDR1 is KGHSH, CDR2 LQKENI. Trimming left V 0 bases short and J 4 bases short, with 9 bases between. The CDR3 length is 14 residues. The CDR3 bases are TGTGCCAGCTCACCACCGGAGCGAGGAGAGACCCAGTACTTC. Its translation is CASSPPERGETQYF.

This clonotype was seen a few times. CDR3 in DNA: TGTGCCAGCAGTTACTCGATTATCCGGACTCAGAACACTGAAGCTTTCTTT. Translation gives CASSYSIIRTQNTEAFF. The chain couples TRBV6-5 to TRBJ1-1, with no clear D. This CDR3 spans 17 amino acids. Between the trimmed V and J ends, which lost 0 bases and 1 base, there was a span of 15 bases. The germline V gene has CDR1 MNHEY and CDR2 SVGAGI.

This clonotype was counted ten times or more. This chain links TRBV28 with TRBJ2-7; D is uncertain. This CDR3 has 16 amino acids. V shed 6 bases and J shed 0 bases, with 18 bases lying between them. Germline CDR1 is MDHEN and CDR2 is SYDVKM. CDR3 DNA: TGTGCCAGCAGCCTCGGTAGGGCCTTTGGCTCCTACGAGCAGTACTTC. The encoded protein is CASSLGRAFGSYEQYF.

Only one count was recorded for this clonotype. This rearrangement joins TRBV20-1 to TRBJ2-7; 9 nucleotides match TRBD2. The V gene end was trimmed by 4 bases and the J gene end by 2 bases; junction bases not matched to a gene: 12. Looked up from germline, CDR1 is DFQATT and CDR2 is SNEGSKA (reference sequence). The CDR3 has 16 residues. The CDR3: CSAKEQYLAGTYEQYF. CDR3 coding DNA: TGCAGTGCTAAAGAACAATACCTAGCGGGAACCTACGAGCAGTACTTC.

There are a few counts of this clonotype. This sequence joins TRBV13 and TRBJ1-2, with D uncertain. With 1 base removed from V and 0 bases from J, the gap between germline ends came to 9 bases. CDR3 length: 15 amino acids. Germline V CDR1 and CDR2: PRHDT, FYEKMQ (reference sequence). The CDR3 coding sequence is TGTGCCAGCAGCTTAGCGAGGAGTTCTAACTATGGCTACACCTTC. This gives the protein CASSLARSSNYGYTF.

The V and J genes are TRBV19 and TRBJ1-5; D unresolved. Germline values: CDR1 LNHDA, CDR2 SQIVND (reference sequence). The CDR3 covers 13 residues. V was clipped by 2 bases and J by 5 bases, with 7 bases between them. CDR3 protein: CASSIISDQPQHF. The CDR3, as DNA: TGTGCCAGTAGTATAATCTCGGATCAGCCCCAGCATTTT.

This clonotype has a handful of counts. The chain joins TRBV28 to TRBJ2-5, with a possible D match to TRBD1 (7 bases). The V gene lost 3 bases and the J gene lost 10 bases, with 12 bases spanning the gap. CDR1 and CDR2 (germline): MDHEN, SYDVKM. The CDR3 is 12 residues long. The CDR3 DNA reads TGTGCCAGCAGTTTCAGGGGGGCGATCCAGTACTTC. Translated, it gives CASSFRGAIQYF. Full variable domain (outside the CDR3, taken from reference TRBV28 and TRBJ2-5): DVKVTQSSRYLVKRTGEKVFLECVQDMDHENMFWYRQDPGLGLRLIYFSYDVKMKEKGDIPEGYSVSREKKERFSLILESASTNQTSMYLCASSFRGAIQYFGPGTRLLVL.

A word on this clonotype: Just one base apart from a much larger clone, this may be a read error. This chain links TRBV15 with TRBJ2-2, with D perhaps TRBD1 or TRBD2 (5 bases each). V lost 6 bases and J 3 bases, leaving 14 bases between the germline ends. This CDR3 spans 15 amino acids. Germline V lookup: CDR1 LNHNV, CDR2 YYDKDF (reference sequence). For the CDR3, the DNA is TGTGCCACCAGGGCGGGCAGGGATGACACCGGGGAGCTGTTTTTT. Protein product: CATRAGRDDTGELFF.

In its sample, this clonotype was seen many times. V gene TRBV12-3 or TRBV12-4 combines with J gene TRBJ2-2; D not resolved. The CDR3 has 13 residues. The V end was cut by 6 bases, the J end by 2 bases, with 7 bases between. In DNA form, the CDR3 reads TGTGCCAGCAGCCCTATAAACACCGGGGAGCTGTTTTTT. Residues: CASSPINTGELFF.

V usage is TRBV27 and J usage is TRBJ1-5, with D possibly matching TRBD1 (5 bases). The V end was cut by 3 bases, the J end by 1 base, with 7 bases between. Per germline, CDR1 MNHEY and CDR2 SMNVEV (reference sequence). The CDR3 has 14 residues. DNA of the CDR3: TGTGCCAGCAGTTTGGGGACGAGCAATCAGCCCCAGCATTTT. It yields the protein CASSLGTSNQPQHF.

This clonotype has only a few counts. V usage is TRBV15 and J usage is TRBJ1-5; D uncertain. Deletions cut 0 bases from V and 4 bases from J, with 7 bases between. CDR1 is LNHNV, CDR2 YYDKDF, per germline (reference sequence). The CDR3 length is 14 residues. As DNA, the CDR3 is TGTGCCACCAGCAGAGAAAGGGAAAATCAGCCCCAGCATTTT. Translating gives CATSRERENQPQHF.

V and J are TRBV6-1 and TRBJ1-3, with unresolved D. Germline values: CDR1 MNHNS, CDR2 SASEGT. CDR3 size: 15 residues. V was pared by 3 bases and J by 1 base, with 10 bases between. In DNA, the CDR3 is TGTGCCAGCAGTGATTTTGAGGGATCTGGAAACACCATATATTTT. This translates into CASSDFEGSGNTIYF.

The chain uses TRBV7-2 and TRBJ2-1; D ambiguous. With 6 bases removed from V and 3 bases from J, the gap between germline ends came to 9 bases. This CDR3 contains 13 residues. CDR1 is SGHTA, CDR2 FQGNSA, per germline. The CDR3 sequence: CASRPLGYNEQFF. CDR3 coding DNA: TGTGCCAGCAGACCTTTGGGCTACAATGAGCAGTTCTTC.

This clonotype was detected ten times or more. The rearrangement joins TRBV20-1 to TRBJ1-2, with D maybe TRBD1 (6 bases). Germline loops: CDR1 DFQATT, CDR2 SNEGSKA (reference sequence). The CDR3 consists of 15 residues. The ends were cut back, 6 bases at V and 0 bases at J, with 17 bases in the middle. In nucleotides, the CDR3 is TGCAGTGCCCTTACTCTAGGGGACACTAACTATGGCTACACCTTC. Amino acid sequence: CSALTLGDTNYGYTF.

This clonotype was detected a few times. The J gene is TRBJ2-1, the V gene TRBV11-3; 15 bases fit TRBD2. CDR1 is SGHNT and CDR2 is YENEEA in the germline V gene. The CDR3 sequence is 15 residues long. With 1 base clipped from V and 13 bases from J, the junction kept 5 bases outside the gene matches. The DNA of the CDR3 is TGTGCCAGCAGCTTAGGGGGACTAGCGGGGGGTCAACAGTTCTTC. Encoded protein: CASSLGGLAGGQQFF.

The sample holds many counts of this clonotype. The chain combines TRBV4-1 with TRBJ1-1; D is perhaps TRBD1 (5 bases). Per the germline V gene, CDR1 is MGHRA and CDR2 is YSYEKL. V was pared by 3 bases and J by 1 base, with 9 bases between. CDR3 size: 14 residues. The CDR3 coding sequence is TGCGCCAGCAGCCACGCCACAGGGAACACTGAAGCTTTCTTT. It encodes CASSHATGNTEAFF.

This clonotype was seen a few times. Here the CDR3 reads CASSLPGQGLIYGYTF. In DNA form, the CDR3 reads TGTGCCAGCAGCCTTCCGGGACAGGGACTTATCTATGGCTACACCTTC. The chain has TRBV6-1 and TRBJ1-2; 9 bases match TRBD1. CDR1 is MNHNS and CDR2 is SASEGT in the germline V gene. With V trimmed by 6 bases and J by 4 bases, 12 bases remained unmatched. The length of the CDR3 is 16 residues.